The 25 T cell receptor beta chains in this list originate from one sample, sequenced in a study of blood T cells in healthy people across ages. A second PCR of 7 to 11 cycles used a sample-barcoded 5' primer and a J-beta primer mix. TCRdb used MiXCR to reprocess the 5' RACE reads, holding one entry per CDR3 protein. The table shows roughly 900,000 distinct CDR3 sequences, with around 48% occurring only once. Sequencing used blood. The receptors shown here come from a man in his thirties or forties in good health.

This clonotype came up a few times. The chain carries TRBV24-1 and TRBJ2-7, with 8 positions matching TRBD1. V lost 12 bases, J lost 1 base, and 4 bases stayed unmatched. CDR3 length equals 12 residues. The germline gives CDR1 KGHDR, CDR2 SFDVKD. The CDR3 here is CAAGTGSYEQYF. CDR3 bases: TGTGCCGCCGGGACAGGATCCTACGAGCAGTACTTC.

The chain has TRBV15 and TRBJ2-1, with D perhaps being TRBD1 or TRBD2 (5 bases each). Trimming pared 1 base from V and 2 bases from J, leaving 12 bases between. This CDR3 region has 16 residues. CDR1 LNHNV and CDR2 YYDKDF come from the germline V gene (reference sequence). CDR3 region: CATSRGGTGPYNEQFF. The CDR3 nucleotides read TGTGCCACCAGCAGAGGAGGGACGGGGCCCTACAATGAGCAGTTCTTC.

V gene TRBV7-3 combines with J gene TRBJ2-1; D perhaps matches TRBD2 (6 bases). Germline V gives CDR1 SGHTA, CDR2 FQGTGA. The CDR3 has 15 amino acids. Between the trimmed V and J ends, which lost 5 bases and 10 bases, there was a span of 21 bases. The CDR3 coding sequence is TGTGCCAGCAGCCAGATGCAGGGTCCGGGAGACGAGCAGTTCTTC. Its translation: CASSQMQGPGDEQFF.

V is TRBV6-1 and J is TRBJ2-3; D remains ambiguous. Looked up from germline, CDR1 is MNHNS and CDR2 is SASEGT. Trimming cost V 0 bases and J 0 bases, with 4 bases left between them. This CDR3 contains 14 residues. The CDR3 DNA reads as TGTGCCAGCAGTGAAGCGCCCAGCACAGATACGCAGTATTTT. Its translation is CASSEAPSTDTQYF.

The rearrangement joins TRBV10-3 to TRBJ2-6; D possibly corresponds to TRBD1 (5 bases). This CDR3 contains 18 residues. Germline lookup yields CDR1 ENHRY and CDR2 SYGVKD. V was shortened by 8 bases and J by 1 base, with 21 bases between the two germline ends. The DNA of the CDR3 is TGTGCCATCGGCCCACGACAGTCTAGGGATTCTGGGGCCAACGTCCTGACTTTC. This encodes CAIGPRQSRDSGANVLTF.

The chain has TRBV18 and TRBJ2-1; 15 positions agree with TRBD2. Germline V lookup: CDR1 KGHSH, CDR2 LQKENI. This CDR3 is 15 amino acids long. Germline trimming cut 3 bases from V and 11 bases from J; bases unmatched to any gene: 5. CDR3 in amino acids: CASSPGLAGGSQQFF. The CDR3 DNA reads TGTGCCAGCTCACCGGGACTAGCGGGGGGCAGCCAGCAGTTCTTC. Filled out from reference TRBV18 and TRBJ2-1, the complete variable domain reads NAGVMQNPRHLVRRRGQEARLRCSPMKGHSHVYWYRQLPEEGLKFMVYLQKENIIDESGMPKERFSAEFPKEGPSILRIQQVVRGDSAAYFCASSPGLAGGSQQFFGPGTRLTVL.

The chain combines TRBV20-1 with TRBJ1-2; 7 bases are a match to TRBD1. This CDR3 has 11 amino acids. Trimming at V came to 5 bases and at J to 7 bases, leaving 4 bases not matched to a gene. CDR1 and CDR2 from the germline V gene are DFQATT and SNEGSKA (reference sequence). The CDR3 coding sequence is TGCAGTGCTCAGGGGGATCGTGGCTACACCTTC. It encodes CSAQGDRGYTF.

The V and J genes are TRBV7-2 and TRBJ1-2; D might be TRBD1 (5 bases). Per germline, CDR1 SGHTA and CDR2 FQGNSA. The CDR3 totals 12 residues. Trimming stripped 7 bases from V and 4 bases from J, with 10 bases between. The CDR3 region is CASTRGGYGYTF. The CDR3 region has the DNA TGTGCCAGCACCCGGGGGGGCTATGGCTACACCTTC.

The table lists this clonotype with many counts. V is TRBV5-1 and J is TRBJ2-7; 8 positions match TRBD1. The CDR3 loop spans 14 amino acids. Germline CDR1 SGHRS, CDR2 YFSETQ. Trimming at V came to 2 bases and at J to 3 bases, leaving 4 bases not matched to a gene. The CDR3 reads CASSFVQGVYEQYF. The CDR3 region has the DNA TGCGCCAGCAGCTTCGTACAGGGGGTCTACGAGCAGTACTTC.

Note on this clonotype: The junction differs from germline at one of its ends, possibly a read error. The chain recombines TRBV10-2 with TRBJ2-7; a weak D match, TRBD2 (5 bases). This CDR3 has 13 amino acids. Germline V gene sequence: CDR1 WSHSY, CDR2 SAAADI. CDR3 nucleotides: TGCGCCGGCAGCCGAGGACTTAGAGGGGAGCAGTACTTC. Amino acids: CAGSRGLRGEQYF.

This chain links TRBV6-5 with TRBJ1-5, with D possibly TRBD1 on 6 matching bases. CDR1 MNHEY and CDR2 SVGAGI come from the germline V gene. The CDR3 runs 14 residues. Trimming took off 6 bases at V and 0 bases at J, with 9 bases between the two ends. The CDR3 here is CASSRGGSNQPQHF. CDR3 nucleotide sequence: TGTGCCAGCAGCCGAGGGGGTAGCAATCAGCCCCAGCATTTT.

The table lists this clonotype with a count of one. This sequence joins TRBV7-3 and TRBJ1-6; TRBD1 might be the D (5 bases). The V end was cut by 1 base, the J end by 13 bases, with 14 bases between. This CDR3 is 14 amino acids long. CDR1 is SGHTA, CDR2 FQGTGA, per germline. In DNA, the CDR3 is TGTGCCAGCAGCTTAAGGGACCTCGTGGGGCCCCTCCACTTT. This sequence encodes CASSLRDLVGPLHF.

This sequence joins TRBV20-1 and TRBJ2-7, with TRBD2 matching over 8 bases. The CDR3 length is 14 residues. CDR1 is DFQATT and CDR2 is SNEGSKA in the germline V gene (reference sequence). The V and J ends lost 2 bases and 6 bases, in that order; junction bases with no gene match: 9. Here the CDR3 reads CSARRSGTSPEQYF. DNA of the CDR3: TGCAGTGCTAGACGCTCCGGGACTAGTCCCGAGCAGTACTTC.

CDR3 in DNA: TGCGCCAGCAGCCAAGATCGGGTCGGGGGCCGGGAGACCCAGTACTTC. Residues: CASSQDRVGGRETQYF. The chain joins TRBV4-3 to TRBJ2-5; D may be TRBD1 or TRBD2 (6 bases each). In germline, CDR1 is LGHNA, CDR2 YSLEER. V lost 0 bases, J lost 5 bases, and 16 bases lay in between. CDR3 length equals 16 residues.

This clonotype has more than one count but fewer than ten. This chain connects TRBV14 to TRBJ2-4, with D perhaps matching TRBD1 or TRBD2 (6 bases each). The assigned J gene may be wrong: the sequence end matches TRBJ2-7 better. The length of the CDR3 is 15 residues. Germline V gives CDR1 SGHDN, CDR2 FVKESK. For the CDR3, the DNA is TGTGCCAGCAGCTGTCGAGGGGGGCCCGCCTACGAGCAGTACTTC. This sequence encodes CASSCRGGPAYEQYF.

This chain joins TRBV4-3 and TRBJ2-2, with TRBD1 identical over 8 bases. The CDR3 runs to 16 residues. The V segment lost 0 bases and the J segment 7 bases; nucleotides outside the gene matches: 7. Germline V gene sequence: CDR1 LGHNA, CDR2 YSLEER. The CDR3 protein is CASSQDSRTGHGELFF. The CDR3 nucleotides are TGCGCCAGCAGCCAAGATAGCAGGACAGGGCACGGGGAGCTGTTTTTT.

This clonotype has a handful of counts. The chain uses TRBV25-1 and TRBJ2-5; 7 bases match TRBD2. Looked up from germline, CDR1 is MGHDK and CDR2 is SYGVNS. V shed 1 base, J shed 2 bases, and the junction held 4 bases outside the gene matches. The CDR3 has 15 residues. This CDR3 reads CASSESWGGQETQYF. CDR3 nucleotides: TGTGCCAGCAGTGAATCGTGGGGGGGTCAAGAGACCCAGTACTTC.

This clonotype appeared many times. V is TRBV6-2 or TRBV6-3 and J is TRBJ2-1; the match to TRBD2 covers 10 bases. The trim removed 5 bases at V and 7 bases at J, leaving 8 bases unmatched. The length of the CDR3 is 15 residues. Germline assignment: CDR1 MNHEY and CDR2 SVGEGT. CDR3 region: CASSPLLAGENEQFF. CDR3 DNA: TGTGCCAGCAGTCCTCTTCTAGCGGGGGAAAATGAGCAGTTCTTC.

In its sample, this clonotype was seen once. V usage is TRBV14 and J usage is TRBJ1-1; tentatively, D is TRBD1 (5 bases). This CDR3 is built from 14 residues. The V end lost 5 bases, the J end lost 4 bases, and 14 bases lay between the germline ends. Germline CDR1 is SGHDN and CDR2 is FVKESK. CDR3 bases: TGTGCCAGCAGCTTACAGGTTGGGGCCACTGAAGCTTTCTTT. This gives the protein CASSLQVGATEAFF.

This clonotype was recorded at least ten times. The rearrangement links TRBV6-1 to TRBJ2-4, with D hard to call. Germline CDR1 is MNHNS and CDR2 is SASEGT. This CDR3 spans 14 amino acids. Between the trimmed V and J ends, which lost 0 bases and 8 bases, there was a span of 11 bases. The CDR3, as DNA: TGTGCCAGCAGTGAAGCTTCTCTCCTAGACATTCAGTACTTC. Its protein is CASSEASLLDIQYF.

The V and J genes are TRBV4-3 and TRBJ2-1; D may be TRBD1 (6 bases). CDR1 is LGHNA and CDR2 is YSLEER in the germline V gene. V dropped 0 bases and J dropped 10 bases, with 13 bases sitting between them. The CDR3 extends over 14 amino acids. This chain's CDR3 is CASSQDTGLTEQFF. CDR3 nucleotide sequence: TGCGCCAGCAGCCAAGATACAGGGTTAACGGAGCAGTTCTTC.

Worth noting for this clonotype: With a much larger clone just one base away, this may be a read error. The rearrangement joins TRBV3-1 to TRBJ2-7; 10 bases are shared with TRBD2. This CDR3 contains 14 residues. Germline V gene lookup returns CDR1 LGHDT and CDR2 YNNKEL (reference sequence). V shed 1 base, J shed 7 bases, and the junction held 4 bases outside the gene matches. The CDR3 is CASSQVVLAGEQYF. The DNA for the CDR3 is TGTGCCAGCAGCCAAGTCGTACTAGCGGGGGAGCAGTACTTC.

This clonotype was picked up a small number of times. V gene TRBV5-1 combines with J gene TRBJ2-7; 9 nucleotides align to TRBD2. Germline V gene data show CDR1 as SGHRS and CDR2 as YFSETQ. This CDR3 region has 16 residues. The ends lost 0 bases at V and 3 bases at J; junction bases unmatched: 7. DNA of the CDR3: TGCGCCAGCAGCTTGGGTGGGACTAGCCTCGTCTACGAGCAGTACTTC. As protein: CASSLGGTSLVYEQYF. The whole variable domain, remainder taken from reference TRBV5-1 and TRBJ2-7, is KAGVTQTPRYLIKTRGQQVTLSCSPISGHRSVSWYQQTPGQGLQFLFEYFSETQRNKGNFPGRFSGRQFSNSRSEMNVSTLELGDSALYLCASSLGGTSLVYEQYFGPGTRLTVT.

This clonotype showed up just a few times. The CDR3 bases are TGTGCCAGCAGCTTAGTCTCTCAGGGTAACAATGAGCAGTTCTTC. This sequence encodes CASSLVSQGNNEQFF. The rearrangement joins TRBV11-3 to TRBJ2-1; TRBD1 is a possible D gene (5 bases). Looked up from germline, CDR1 is SGHNT and CDR2 is YENEEA. V was clipped by 1 base and J by 5 bases, with 12 bases between them. This CDR3 comprises 15 residues.

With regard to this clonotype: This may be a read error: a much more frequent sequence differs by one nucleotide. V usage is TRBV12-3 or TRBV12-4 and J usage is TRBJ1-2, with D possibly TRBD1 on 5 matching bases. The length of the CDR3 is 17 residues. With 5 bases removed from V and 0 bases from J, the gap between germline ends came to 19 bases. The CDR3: CASSLRQGWKTNYGYTF. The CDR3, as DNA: TGTGCCAGCAGTCTCAGGCAGGGTTGGAAGACTAACTATGGCTACACCTTC.